These 7 T cell receptor beta chains came from one sample sequenced in a study of blood T cell repertoires in COVID-19. Data came from immunoSEQ multiplex PCR; TCRdb stores just in-frame clones and leaves some out. The sample holds approximately 150,000 clones; approximately 80% are singletons and the top ten take around 6.7%. Input material: peripheral blood. These receptors were taken from a woman aged 45-65 years in a cohort sampled during active or convalescent COVID-19.

The genes are TRBV28 and TRBJ1-1, with 8 bases lining up with TRBD1. The V gene end was trimmed by 4 bases and the J gene end by 4 bases; junction bases not matched to a gene: 5. The V gene's germline CDR1 is MDHEN and CDR2 SYDVKM. This CDR3 region has 14 residues. CDR3 amino acids: CASSSGQGGTEAFF. For the CDR3, the DNA is TGTGCCAGCAGTTCCGGACAGGGTGGCACTGAAGCTTTCTTT.

V usage is TRBV19 and J usage is TRBJ2-2; 7 bases fit TRBD1. The CDR3 length is 15 residues. In germline, CDR1 is LNHDA, CDR2 SQIVND (reference sequence). V lost 5 bases and J lost 0; bases outside the gene matches: 3. The CDR3 loop is CASSSGQANTGELFF. CDR3 DNA: TGTGCCAGTAGTTCCGGACAGGCGAACACCGGGGAGCTGTTTTTT.

The chain employs TRBV18 and TRBJ2-3; 12 positions match TRBD1. The trim removed 5 bases at V and 6 bases at J, leaving 6 bases unmatched. The length of the CDR3 is 15 residues. Germline V lookup: CDR1 KGHSH, CDR2 LQKENI. CDR3 nucleotide sequence: TGTGCCAGCTCATCCGGGACAGGGGGCGCGGATACGCAGTATTTT. It specifies CASSSGTGGADTQYF.

This chain uses TRBV7-3 with TRBJ2-7, with 10 bases that match TRBD2. The germline V gene encodes CDR1 SGHTA and CDR2 FQGTGA. The CDR3 length is 15 residues. Trimming cost V 6 bases and J 0 bases; bases outside gene matches: 5. CDR3 region: CASRASGGSSYEQYF. CDR3 DNA sequence: TGTGCCAGCAGGGCTAGCGGGGGATCCTCCTACGAGCAGTACTTC. Combining the CDR3 with reference TRBV7-3 and TRBJ2-7 gives the whole variable domain GAGVSQTPSNKVTEKGKYVELRCDPISGHTALYWYRQSLGQGPEFLIYFQGTGAADDSGLPNDRFFAVRPEGSVSTLKIQRTERGDSAVYLCASRASGGSSYEQYFGPGTRLTVT.

This clone was recorded only once. The genes are TRBV4-2 and TRBJ2-5; 10 nucleotides match TRBD1. This CDR3 region has 15 residues. Trimming at V came to 5 bases and at J to 4 bases, leaving 7 bases not matched to a gene. In germline, CDR1 is LGHNA, CDR2 YNFKEQ. The CDR3 DNA reads as TGTGCCAGCAGCAACCCGGGACAGGGGTTAGAGACCCAGTACTTC. Encoded protein: CASSNPGQGLETQYF.

The rearrangement joins TRBV19 to TRBJ1-4, with 9 bases that match TRBD1. The CDR3 spans 15 residues. V was pared by 6 bases and J by 8 bases, with 10 bases of the junction left unmatched. The germline CDR1 and CDR2 sequences are LNHDA and SQIVND (reference sequence). CDR3 amino acids: CASRDPGQGVEKLFF. The CDR3 DNA reads as TGTGCCAGTAGGGACCCGGGACAGGGAGTAGAAAAACTGTTTTTT.

The chain carries TRBV2 and TRBJ1-4; D is possibly TRBD1 (5 bases). Deletions cut 10 bases from V and 12 bases from J, with 21 bases between. This CDR3 has 13 amino acids. From germline, CDR1 is SNHLY and CDR2 FYNNEI. The CDR3 nucleotides read TGTGCCACCGCCAAGGAGGGACCCGGGGAACTGTTTTTT. Translation: CATAKEGPGELFF.